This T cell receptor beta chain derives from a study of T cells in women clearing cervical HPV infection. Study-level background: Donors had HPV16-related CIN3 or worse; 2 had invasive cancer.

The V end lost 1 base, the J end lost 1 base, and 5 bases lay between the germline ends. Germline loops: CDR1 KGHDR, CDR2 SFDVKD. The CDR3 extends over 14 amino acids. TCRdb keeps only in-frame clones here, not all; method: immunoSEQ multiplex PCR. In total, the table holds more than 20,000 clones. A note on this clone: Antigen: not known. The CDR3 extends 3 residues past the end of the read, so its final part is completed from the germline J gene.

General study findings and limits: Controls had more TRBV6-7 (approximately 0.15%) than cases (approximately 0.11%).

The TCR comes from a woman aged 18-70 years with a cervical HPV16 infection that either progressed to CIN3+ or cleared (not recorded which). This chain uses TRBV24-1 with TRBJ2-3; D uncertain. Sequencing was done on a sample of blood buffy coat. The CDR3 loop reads CATSDFQGTDTQYF. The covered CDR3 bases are TGTGCCACCAGTGATTTTCAGGGCACAGATACG.